What follows are 5 T cell receptor beta chains derived from one specimen sequenced in a study of blood T cells in healthy people across ages. A second PCR of about 6 to 11 cycles used a sample-barcoded 5' primer and a J-beta primer mix. TCRdb re-called the 5' RACE reads through MiXCR, storing one row per CDR3 protein. The data hold about 1.8 million distinct CDR3 sequences, with around 48% observed a single time. The material sequenced was blood. The receptors here all came from a woman between 40 and 55 years old in good health.

The gene calls are TRBV7-3 and TRBJ1-1, with 7 positions matching TRBD1. The junction had 12 bases not matched to a gene; V was cut back by 2 bases and J by 3 bases. The CDR3 length is 17 residues. The V gene's germline CDR1 is SGHTA and CDR2 FQGTGA. This CDR3 reads CASSLYRGWLEDTEAFF. DNA for the CDR3: TGTGCCAGCAGCTTATACAGGGGATGGCTCGAGGACACTGAAGCTTTCTTT.

This clonotype was observed at least ten times. This rearrangement joins TRBV7-2 to TRBJ2-1, with 14 bases matching TRBD2. CDR3 length: 15 residues. The junction had 1 base not matched to a gene; V was cut back by 1 base and J by 8 bases. The germline V gene encodes CDR1 SGHTA and CDR2 FQGNSA. CDR3 bases: TGTGCCAGCAGCTTAGGACTAGCGGGGGGGGATGAGCAGTTCTTC. Translating it yields CASSLGLAGGDEQFF.

The chain uses TRBV20-1 and TRBJ2-7; D not resolved. This CDR3 region has 13 residues. The germline CDR1 and CDR2 sequences are DFQATT and SNEGSKA (reference sequence). V was cut by 0 bases and J by 3 bases, with 9 bases left in between. CDR3 nucleotide sequence: TGCAGTGCTAGAGAGGGCACGAACTACGAGCAGTACTTC. Its protein product is CSAREGTNYEQYF.

The gene calls are TRBV13 and TRBJ1-1; D is ambiguous. Germline-derived CDR1 and CDR2 are PRHDT and FYEKMQ (reference sequence). V lost 5 bases and J lost 1, with 11 bases in between. CDR3 length equals 14 residues. CDR3 in amino acids: CASSPPSRNTEAFF. CDR3 DNA sequence: TGTGCCAGCAGCCCCCCGTCCAGGAACACTGAAGCTTTCTTT.

This clonotype was detected only a few times. V usage is TRBV4-2 and J usage is TRBJ2-1; D not resolved. This CDR3 has 14 residues. In germline, CDR1 is LGHNA, CDR2 YNFKEQ. With 6 bases removed from V and 3 bases from J, the gap between germline ends came to 12 bases. The CDR3 protein is CASSLDHLYNEQFF. The CDR3 DNA reads as TGTGCCAGCAGTTTAGACCACCTCTACAATGAGCAGTTCTTC.